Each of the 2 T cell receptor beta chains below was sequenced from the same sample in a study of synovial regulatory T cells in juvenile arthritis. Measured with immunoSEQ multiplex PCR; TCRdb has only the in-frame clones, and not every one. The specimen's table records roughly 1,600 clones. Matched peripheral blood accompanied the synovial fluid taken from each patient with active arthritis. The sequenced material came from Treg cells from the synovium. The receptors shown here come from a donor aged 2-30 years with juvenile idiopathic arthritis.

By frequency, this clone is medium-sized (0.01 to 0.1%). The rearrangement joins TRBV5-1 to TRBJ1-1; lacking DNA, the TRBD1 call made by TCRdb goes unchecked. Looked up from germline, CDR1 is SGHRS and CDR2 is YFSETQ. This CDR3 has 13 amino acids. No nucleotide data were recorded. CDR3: CASSFPGDTEAFF.

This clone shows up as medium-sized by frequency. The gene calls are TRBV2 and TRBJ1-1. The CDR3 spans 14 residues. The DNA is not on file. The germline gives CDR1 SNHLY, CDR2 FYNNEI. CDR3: CASSVGEGGTEAFF.